Included here is one T cell receptor beta chain sequence, with context. Its antigen is not identified. Germline-derived CDR1 and CDR2 are MNHEY and SMNVEV (reference sequence). The CDR3 covers 17 residues. J lost 3 bases, V lost 4 bases, and 12 bases had no gene match. This entry comes from a study of T cell responses to AZD1222 COVID-19 vaccine. Whole-study context: Combined were second doses at about 4 or about 12 weeks.

TCRdb's table, derived via immunoSEQ multiplex PCR, lists solely in-frame clones and lacks some. The table has approximately 120,000 clones, 70% to 90% seen once. Findings of the study overall: Spike-specific TCRs gained breadth and depth after people received two AZD1222 doses. Researchers took repertoire samples only after the peak T cell response had come. The donors showed a predominance of white British ancestry and of females, with possible underestimation of clonal diversity.

Material: peripheral blood, obtained on day 0 of AZD1222 vaccination. This chain connects TRBV27 to TRBJ2-7, with TRBD2 matching 10 bases. The clonotype originates from an adult in good health. The CDR3 is CASSSRPGLASLYEQYF. DNA of the CDR3: TGTGCCAGCAGTTCGCGGCCGGGACTAGCGTCACTCTACGAGCAGTACTTC.